This TCR beta chain is drawn from a study of cytomegalovirus exposure and HLA in healthy donors. CDR3 length: 15 amino acids. V gave up 5 bases and J gave up 7 bases; unmatched junction bases: 10. Germline assignment: CDR1 SNHLY and CDR2 FYNNEI. PCR used 60 Vbeta primers and 13 Jbeta primers. Here immunoSEQ multiplex PCR was the method, and the copy in TCRdb shows in-frame clones only, minus some. The sample shows tens of thousands of clones, 79% of them seen only once. This receptor was identified in a woman in her twenties or thirties in good health and CMV-seronegative. Input material: PBMCs. The gene calls are TRBV2 and TRBJ2-5; 10 bases are shared with TRBD2. The CDR3 loop is CASSKKSSGGGTQYF. In DNA, the CDR3 is TGTGCCAGCAGTAAGAAATCTAGCGGGGGTGGGACCCAGTACTTC.